The TCR beta chain described here comes from a study of T cell responses to AZD1222 COVID-19 vaccine. About the study: Second-dose recipients at about 4 or about 12 weeks were treated as one pooled group.

Sequenced by immunoSEQ multiplex PCR; TCRdb stores in-frame clones only, minus some. This sample has 95,000 to 110,000 clones, with about 90% found just once. Overall study results and limits: The study found vaccine-associated CD4 TCRs spanning spike, dominant at 160-218 and 743-854.

As for this clone: Its antigen remains unknown.

Sequenced here: peripheral blood, sampled on day 0 of AZD1222 vaccination. This clonotype was sampled from an adult in good health.

As DNA, the CDR3 is TGTGCCAGCAGCTTATCGCGGGAGACCCAGTACTTC. Protein sequence: CASSLSRETQYF. The V and J genes are TRBV11-2 and TRBJ2-5, with D uncertain. The CDR3 covers 12 residues. Germline V CDR1 and CDR2: SGHAT, FQNNGV. V was clipped by 2 bases and J by 5 bases, with 6 bases between them.